Shown below are 27 T cell receptor beta chains from a single sample sequenced in a study of shared clonotypes between healthy human individuals. Clones were sequenced by immunoSEQ multiplex PCR, and TCRdb holds only the in-frame ones, with some missing. The sample shows under 1,900,000 clones, 97% to 99% of them seen only once. The specimen was naive CD4+ T cells sorted from blood. Regarding subset: CD45RA+ positively selected. These receptors all stem from a man aged 30 to 39 in good health.

This chain uses TRBV10-2 with TRBJ2-3; perhaps D is TRBD1 or TRBD2 (7 bases each). V was pared by 5 bases and J by 5 bases, with 11 bases between. The CDR3 has 13 amino acids. CDR1 is WSHSY and CDR2 is SAAADI in the germline V gene. The CDR3 is CASSPGGGDTQYF. DNA of the CDR3: TGCGCCAGCAGTCCAGGGGGGGGAGATACGCAGTATTTT.

The chain couples TRBV4-1 to TRBJ2-1; 10 nucleotides match TRBD2. The CDR3 extends over 17 amino acids. Germline V CDR1 and CDR2: MGHRA, YSYEKL. J lost 4 bases, V lost 8 bases, and 14 bases had no gene match. This chain's CDR3 is CASGLDPAGGRYNEQFF. CDR3 sequence (DNA): TGCGCCAGCGGCCTAGACCCAGCGGGAGGGAGATACAATGAGCAGTTCTTC.

The CDR3 sequence: CASKGGSYEQYF. The CDR3 region has the DNA TGTGCCAGTAAAGGGGGCTCCTACGAGCAGTACTTC. The rearrangement joins TRBV19 to TRBJ2-7; the D gene is possibly TRBD1 (6 bases). The ends were cut back, 7 bases at V and 0 bases at J, with 7 bases in the middle. Germline V lookup: CDR1 LNHDA, CDR2 SQIVND (reference sequence). The CDR3 consists of 12 residues.

V usage is TRBV27 and J usage is TRBJ2-7; D call uncertain. Trimming took off 2 bases at V and 5 bases at J, with 19 bases between the two ends. This CDR3 contains 16 residues. Looked up from germline, CDR1 is MNHEY and CDR2 is SMNVEV (reference sequence). CDR3 nucleotide sequence: TGTGCCAGCAGTTTAGTCTTCCCTCGGCTTCGTGACGAGCAGTACTTC. Protein sequence: CASSLVFPRLRDEQYF.

This clone occurred once. The genes are TRBV5-1 and TRBJ2-7; 9 positions match TRBD1. The V gene's germline CDR1 is SGHRS and CDR2 YFSETQ. V trimming: 4 bases; J trimming: 3 bases; junction bases outside the gene matches: 5. The CDR3 consists of 14 residues. The CDR3 protein is CASSGTGRIYEQYF. CDR3 nucleotide sequence: TGCGCCAGCAGCGGGACAGGGAGGATCTACGAGCAGTACTTC.

The J gene is TRBJ1-1, the V gene TRBV18, with D perhaps TRBD1 (5 bases). CDR1 is KGHSH and CDR2 is LQKENI in the germline V gene. Trimming shortened V by 3 bases and J by 8 bases, and 10 bases separated the two germline ends. The CDR3 consists of 12 residues. Written as DNA, the CDR3 is TGTGCCAGCTCACCCGGGACGGGGGAAGCTTTCTTT. This translates into CASSPGTGEAFF.

The chain links TRBV6-6 to TRBJ2-1, with 12 bases lining up with TRBD2. With V trimmed by 6 bases and J by 8 bases, 2 bases remained unmatched. The CDR3 has 13 amino acids. Germline CDR1 and CDR2: MNHNY and SVGAGI (reference sequence). CDR3 residues: CASRLAGGYEQFF. The CDR3 region has the DNA TGTGCCAGCAGACTAGCGGGAGGCTATGAGCAGTTCTTC.

The chain links TRBV5-4 to TRBJ2-1, with D possibly being TRBD2 (6 bases). V lost 6 bases, J lost 0 bases, and 16 bases lay in between. Per the germline V gene, CDR1 is SGHNT and CDR2 is YYREEE (reference sequence). The CDR3 consists of 16 residues. DNA for the CDR3: TGTGCCAGCACCCAGAGGACTAAGAGCTCCTACAATGAGCAGTTCTTC. Translated, it gives CASTQRTKSSYNEQFF.

The gene calls are TRBV7-2 and TRBJ2-7, with D tentatively TRBD2 (7 bases). This CDR3 comprises 15 residues. Trimming removed 2 bases at V and 6 bases at J, with 17 bases between. Per the germline V gene, CDR1 is SGHTA and CDR2 is FQGNSA. DNA of the CDR3: TGTGCCAGCAGCTTACTAAGCGGGACACAGGGCGAGCAGTACTTC. This encodes CASSLLSGTQGEQYF.

The chain combines TRBV7-6 with TRBJ2-1, with 12 bases fitting TRBD2. CDR3 size: 17 residues. CDR1 is SGHVS, CDR2 FNYEAQ, per germline. The trim removed 5 bases at V and 2 bases at J, leaving 7 bases unmatched. The CDR3 loop reads CASSPTSGSSAYNEQFF. The CDR3 DNA sequence: TGTGCCAGCAGCCCGACTAGCGGGAGTTCCGCCTACAATGAGCAGTTCTTC.

The chain links TRBV19 to TRBJ1-2; TRBD1 might be the D (5 bases). CDR1 is LNHDA, CDR2 SQIVND, per germline (reference sequence). Trimming took 6 bases from V and 4 from J, leaving 12 bases between them. The CDR3 consists of 13 residues. Here the CDR3 DNA reads TGTGCCAGTAGAGGGGAACAGATCTATGGCTACACCTTC. It encodes CASRGEQIYGYTF.

This chain uses TRBV5-6 with TRBJ2-1, with D hard to call. CDR3 size: 14 residues. Germline V gene sequence: CDR1 SGHDT, CDR2 YYEEEE. V was clipped by 0 bases and J by 3 bases, with 7 bases between them. CDR3 sequence (DNA): TGTGCCAGCAGCTTGGGAGTTCTCTACAATGAGCAGTTCTTC. It specifies CASSLGVLYNEQFF.

This chain joins TRBV6-6 and TRBJ2-7, with a weak D call TRBD1 (6 bases). Germline values: CDR1 MNHNY, CDR2 SVGAGI (reference sequence). V lost 3 bases and J 0 bases, leaving 15 bases between the germline ends. The CDR3 spans 16 residues. The CDR3 DNA reads TGTGCCAGCAGTTATTTAGGGGGAGCAAACTCCTACGAGCAGTACTTC. This gives the protein CASSYLGGANSYEQYF.

This chain uses TRBV25-1 with TRBJ2-7; 7 bases are shared with TRBD1. V lost 8 bases and J lost 1; bases outside the gene matches: 11. The germline V gene has CDR1 MGHDK and CDR2 SYGVNS. This CDR3 is built from 15 residues. Here the CDR3 reads CASGDTGVGSYEQYF. The CDR3 nucleotides are TGTGCCAGCGGCGATACAGGGGTTGGGTCCTACGAGCAGTACTTC.

The chain uses TRBV5-4 and TRBJ2-5, with TRBD1 matching over 9 bases. V lost 4 bases, J lost 5 bases, and 6 bases stayed unmatched. Looked up from germline, CDR1 is SGHNT and CDR2 is YYREEE (reference sequence). CDR3 size: 14 residues. CDR3 sequence reads: CASSGTGGGETQYF. Here the CDR3 DNA reads TGTGCCAGCAGCGGAACAGGGGGCGGGGAGACCCAGTACTTC.

This clone occurred once. This rearrangement joins TRBV6-5 to TRBJ2-2, with 8 positions matching TRBD2. V dropped 7 bases and J dropped 2; count of bases not matched to a gene: 6. The germline V gene has CDR1 MNHEY and CDR2 SVGAGI. This CDR3 spans 15 amino acids. CDR3: CASTTGLVNTGELFF. The CDR3 DNA reads TGTGCCAGCACCACGGGACTAGTAAACACCGGGGAGCTGTTTTTT.

The chain is built from TRBV7-8 and TRBJ2-1; TRBD2 matches 11 bases. The junction had 5 bases not matched to a gene; V was cut back by 5 bases and J by 8 bases. From germline, CDR1 is SGHVS and CDR2 FQNEAQ. CDR3 length: 14 amino acids. The CDR3 sequence: CASSPTSGSYEQFF. In DNA form, the CDR3 reads TGTGCCAGCAGCCCAACTAGCGGGAGCTATGAGCAGTTCTTC.

J is TRBJ2-1 and V is TRBV10-2; D not certain. V dropped 7 bases and J dropped 0 bases, with 7 bases sitting between them. CDR3 size: 13 residues. Germline CDR1 is WSHSY and CDR2 is SAAADI. The DNA for the CDR3 is TGCGCCAGCAACCTACACTCCTACAATGAGCAGTTCTTC. This encodes CASNLHSYNEQFF.

J is TRBJ2-7 and V is TRBV28; perhaps TRBD1 as D (5 bases). The V end was cut by 5 bases, the J end by 6 bases, with 14 bases between. There are 13 residues in the CDR3. Germline CDR1 and CDR2: MDHEN and SYDVKM. CDR3 nucleotide sequence: TGTGCCAGCAGTCCCGCAGGGATGGCCGAGCAGTACTTC. It yields the protein CASSPAGMAEQYF.

V is TRBV10-1 and J is TRBJ2-1; 8 bases match TRBD2. The CDR3 consists of 16 residues. J lost 2 bases, V lost 2 bases, and 5 bases had no gene match. Germline loops: CDR1 WNHNN, CDR2 SYGVQD (reference sequence). Here the CDR3 DNA reads TGCGCCAGCAGTGAGGACATCGGGAGGGCCTACAATGAGCAGTTCTTC. Protein product: CASSEDIGRAYNEQFF.

About this clone: The sample contains more than one DNA sequence encoding this CDR3. This chain uses TRBV2 with TRBJ2-5; 7 bases are a match to TRBD1. The V gene end was trimmed by 3 bases and the J gene end by 4 bases; junction bases not matched to a gene: 2. The CDR3 is 13 amino acids. Germline values: CDR1 SNHLY, CDR2 FYNNEI. The CDR3 here is CASSEGQRETQYF. In nucleotides, the CDR3 is TGTGCCAGCAGTGAGGGACAGAGAGAGACCCAGTACTTC.

This chain connects TRBV5-1 to TRBJ2-7, with D maybe TRBD2 (5 bases). Trimming took off 3 bases at V and 4 bases at J, with 17 bases between the two ends. CDR3 size: 15 residues. Germline assignment: CDR1 SGHRS and CDR2 YFSETQ. CDR3 sequence: CASSSLEGGQYEQYF. Here the CDR3 DNA reads TGCGCCAGCAGCTCGCTTGAGGGCGGGCAATACGAGCAGTACTTC.

The chain has TRBV27 and TRBJ2-7; 9 bases fit TRBD1. Germline trimming cut 3 bases from V and 6 bases from J; bases unmatched to any gene: 9. Germline assignment: CDR1 MNHEY and CDR2 SMNVEV (reference sequence). There are 15 residues in the CDR3. As DNA, the CDR3 is TGTGCCAGCAGTTTTACCGGGACAGGGTCCGGCGAGCAGTACTTC. This gives the protein CASSFTGTGSGEQYF.

The V gene is TRBV13, the J gene TRBJ1-5; D is unclear. The CDR3 has 12 amino acids. The V and J ends lost 5 bases and 5 bases respectively, with 7 bases between them. From germline, CDR1 is PRHDT and CDR2 FYEKMQ (reference sequence). CDR3 residues: CASSLLDQPQHF. In nucleotides, the CDR3 is TGTGCCAGCAGCCTGTTGGATCAGCCCCAGCATTTT.

The rearrangement uses TRBV5-1 and TRBJ2-1; 14 bases line up with TRBD2. V dropped 4 bases and J dropped 3; count of bases not matched to a gene: 18. Germline CDR1 reads SGHRS; CDR2 reads YFSETQ. The CDR3 has 21 amino acids. This CDR3 reads CASSKETSGRALRGSYNEQFF. The DNA of the CDR3 is TGCGCCAGCAGCAAAGAGACTAGCGGGAGGGCCCTCAGGGGGAGCTACAATGAGCAGTTCTTC.

J is TRBJ2-1 and V is TRBV5-4, with a possible D match to TRBD2 (5 bases). CDR3 length: 14 residues. The V end was cut by 2 bases, the J end by 0 bases, with 6 bases between. The V gene's germline CDR1 is SGHNT and CDR2 YYREEE (reference sequence). As DNA, the CDR3 is TGTGCCAGCAGCTTCGAGGGCTCCTACAATGAGCAGTTCTTC. Translation: CASSFEGSYNEQFF.

As for this clone: The sample holds other DNA sequences that translate to the same CDR3. The rearrangement links TRBV11-2 to TRBJ2-7, with D possibly called TRBD1 or TRBD2 (5 bases each). V was pared by 5 bases and J by 2 bases, with 10 bases between. The length of the CDR3 is 13 residues. Germline lookup yields CDR1 SGHAT and CDR2 FQNNGV. As DNA, the CDR3 is TGTGCCAGCAGCCCGCCGGGGCCCTACGAGCAGTACTTC. Its translation is CASSPPGPYEQYF.